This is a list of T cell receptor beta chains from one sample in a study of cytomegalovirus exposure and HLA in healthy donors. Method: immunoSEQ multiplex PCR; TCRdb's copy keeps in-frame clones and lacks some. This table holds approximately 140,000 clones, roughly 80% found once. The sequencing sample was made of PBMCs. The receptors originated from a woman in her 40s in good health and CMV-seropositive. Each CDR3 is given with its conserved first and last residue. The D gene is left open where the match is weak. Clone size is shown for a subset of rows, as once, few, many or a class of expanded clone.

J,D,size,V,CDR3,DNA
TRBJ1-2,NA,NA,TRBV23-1,CANTIGGRPYGYTF,TGCGCCAACACGATCGGCGGCCGTCCCTATGGCTACACCTTC
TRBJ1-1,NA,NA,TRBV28,CASGGNTEAFF,TGTGCCAGCGGCGGGAACACTGAAGCTTTCTTT
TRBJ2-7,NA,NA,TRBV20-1,CSARPQGQQYF,TGCAGTGCTCGACCACAGGGCCAGCAGTACTTC
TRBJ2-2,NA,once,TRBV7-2,CASSSITGELFF,TGTGCCAGCAGCTCTATTACCGGGGAGCTGTTTTTT
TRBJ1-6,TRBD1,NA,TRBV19,CASSRAGTGGSPLHF,TGTGCCAGTAGCAGAGCCGGGACAGGGGGATCACCCCTCCACTTT
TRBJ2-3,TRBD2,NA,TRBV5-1,CASSLPGLAGSTDTQYF,TGCGCCAGCAGCTTACCGGGACTAGCGGGGTCCACAGATACGCAGTATTTT
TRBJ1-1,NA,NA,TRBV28,CASSWPGIMNTEAFF,TGTGCCAGCAGTTGGCCGGGGATCATGAACACTGAAGCTTTCTTT
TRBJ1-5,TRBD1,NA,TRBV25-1,CVSTGTGGNQPQHF,TGTGTCAGCACCGGGACAGGCGGCAATCAGCCCCAGCATTTT
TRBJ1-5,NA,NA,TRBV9,CASSMRQAGQPQHF,TGTGCCAGCAGCATGAGGCAGGCGGGACAGCCCCAGCATTTT
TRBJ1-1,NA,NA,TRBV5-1,CASSIGNYGGTEAFF,TGCGCCAGTAGTATAGGGAACTACGGGGGCACTGAAGCTTTCTTT
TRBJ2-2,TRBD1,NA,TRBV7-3,CASSLNSGGTGELFF,TGTGCCAGCAGCTTAAATTCAGGGGGCACCGGGGAGCTGTTTTTT
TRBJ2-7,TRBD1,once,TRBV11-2,CASSFPIDRGYEQYF,TGTGCCAGCAGCTTTCCAATTGACAGGGGCTACGAGCAGTACTTC
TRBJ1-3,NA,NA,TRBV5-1,CASSLDQGLGNTIYF,TGCGCCAGCAGCTTGGATCAGGGTCTTGGAAACACCATATATTTT
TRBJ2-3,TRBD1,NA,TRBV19,CASSDRGADTQYF,TGTGCCAGTAGTGACAGGGGTGCAGATACGCAGTATTTT
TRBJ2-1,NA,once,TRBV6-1,CASRSLGEQFF,TGTGCCAGCAGGTCTCTAGGTGAGCAGTTCTTC
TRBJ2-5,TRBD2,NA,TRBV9,CASSPRTSGGAGETQYF,TGTGCCAGCAGCCCCCGGACTAGCGGGGGGGCAGGAGAGACCCAGTACTTC
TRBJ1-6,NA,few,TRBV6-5,CATMRTVMNSPLHF,TGTGCCACAATGAGGACAGTGATGAATTCACCCCTCCACTTT
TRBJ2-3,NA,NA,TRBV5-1,CASSTGTGNDGTQYF,TGCGCCAGCAGCACTGGGACTGGGAATGATGGTACGCAGTATTTT
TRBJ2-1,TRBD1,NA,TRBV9,CASSPSGGQGAFGNEQFF,TGTGCCAGCAGCCCCAGTGGGGGACAGGGGGCCTTTGGGAATGAGCAGTTCTTC
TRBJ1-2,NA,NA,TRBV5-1,CASSLDSNSPGDIYGYTF,TGCGCCAGCAGCTTGGACTCAAACTCGCCAGGGGACATATATGGCTACACCTTC
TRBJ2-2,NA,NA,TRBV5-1,CASKASPENTGELFF,TGCGCCAGCAAGGCTAGCCCGGAAAACACCGGGGAGCTGTTTTTT
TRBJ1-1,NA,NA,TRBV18,CASSPGPRTEAFF,TGTGCCAGCTCACCGGGCCCCAGGACTGAAGCTTTCTTT
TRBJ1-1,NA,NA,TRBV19,CASSIFPRGVNTEAFF,TGTGCCAGTAGTATTTTCCCCAGAGGCGTGAACACTGAAGCTTTCTTT
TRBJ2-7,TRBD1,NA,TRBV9,CASSVDRGPVWEQYF,TGTGCCAGCAGCGTCGACAGGGGTCCCGTGTGGGAGCAGTACTTC
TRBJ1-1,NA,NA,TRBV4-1,CASSQAGAIGEAFF,TGCGCCAGCAGCCAAGCAGGGGCGATAGGTGAAGCTTTCTTT
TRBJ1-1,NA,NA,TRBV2,CASSETGLNTEAFF,TGTGCCAGCAGTGAGACAGGATTGAACACTGAAGCTTTCTTT
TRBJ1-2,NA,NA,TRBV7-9,CASSSPYDWEGGYTF,TGTGCCAGCAGCTCCCCCTACGACTGGGAGGGCGGCTACACCTTC
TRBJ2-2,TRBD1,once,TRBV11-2,CASSLTGANTGELFF,TGTGCCAGCAGCTTAACAGGGGCGAACACCGGGGAGCTGTTTTTT
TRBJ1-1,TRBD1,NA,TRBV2,CASRGLGGKDFF,TGTGCCAGCAGGGGGTTAGGGGGCAAGGATTTCTTT
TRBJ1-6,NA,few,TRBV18,CASSPAVQESPLHF,TGTGCCAGCTCACCAGCGGTACAGGAATCACCCCTCCACTTT
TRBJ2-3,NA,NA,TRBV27,CASRSGLKVVTDTQYF,TGTGCCAGCAGGTCAGGGTTGAAGGTTGTCACAGATACGCAGTATTTT
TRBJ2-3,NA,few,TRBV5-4,CASSLGLEKTDTQYF,TGTGCCAGCAGCTTGGGACTTGAAAAGACAGATACGCAGTATTTT
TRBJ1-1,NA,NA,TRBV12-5,CASGQGLLNTEAFF,TGTGCTAGTGGACAGGGATTATTAAACACTGAAGCTTTCTTT
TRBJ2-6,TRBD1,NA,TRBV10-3,CAISDSFTGTATSGANVLTF,TGTGCCATCAGTGACTCTTTCACCGGGACAGCGACCTCTGGGGCCAACGTCCTGACTTTC
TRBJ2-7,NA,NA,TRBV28,CASTYRGRALSWSYEQYF,TGTGCCAGCACCTACAGGGGGAGGGCTTTAAGTTGGTCCTACGAGCAGTACTTC
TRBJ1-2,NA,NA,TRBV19,CASFRDNDYGYTF,TGTGCCAGTTTCCGGGACAACGACTATGGCTACACCTTC
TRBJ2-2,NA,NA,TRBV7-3,CASSQGTGAGELFF,TGTGCCAGCAGCCAGGGGACCGGCGCCGGGGAGCTGTTTTTT
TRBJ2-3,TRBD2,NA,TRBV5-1,CASSSGTSGGMDTQYF,TGCGCCAGCAGCTCTGGAACTAGCGGGGGGATGGATACGCAGTATTTT
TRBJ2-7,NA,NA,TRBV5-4,CASSLSRVYEQYF,TGTGCCAGCAGCTTGTCGCGGGTCTACGAGCAGTACTTC
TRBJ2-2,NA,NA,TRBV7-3,CASSLMRDTGELFF,TGTGCCAGCAGCTTAATGAGAGACACCGGGGAGCTGTTTTTT
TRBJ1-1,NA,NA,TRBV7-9,CASSLQHTAAWAFF,TGTGCCAGCAGCTTACAACATACAGCTGCATGGGCTTTCTTT
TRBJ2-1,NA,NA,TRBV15,CATSRSRDTTNEQFF,TGTGCCACCAGCAGATCCCGGGACACCACCAATGAGCAGTTCTTC
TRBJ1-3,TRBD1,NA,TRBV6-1,CASSERTGASNTIYF,TGTGCCAGCAGTGAACGGACAGGAGCTTCTAACACCATATATTTT
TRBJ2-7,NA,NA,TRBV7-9,CASRSLGVYEQYF,TGTGCCAGCAGATCGCTAGGGGTCTACGAGCAGTACTTC
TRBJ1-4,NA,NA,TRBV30,CAWTAGAEKLFF,TGTGCCTGGACTGCTGGGGCTGAAAAACTGTTTTTT
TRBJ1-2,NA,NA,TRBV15,CATSRDYGSGYGYTF,TGTGCCACCAGCAGAGATTATGGGAGCGGCTATGGCTACACCTTC
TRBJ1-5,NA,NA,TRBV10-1,CALSRTAFLNQPQHF,TGCGCCTTAAGCCGGACAGCCTTCCTCAATCAGCCCCAGCATTTT
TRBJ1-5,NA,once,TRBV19,CASNSYSNQPQHF,TGTGCCAGTAACAGTTATAGCAATCAGCCCCAGCATTTT
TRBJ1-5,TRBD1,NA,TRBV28,CASSSPPIYRGTTPQHF,TGTGCCAGCAGTTCTCCGCCAATATACAGGGGGACTACGCCCCAGCATTTT
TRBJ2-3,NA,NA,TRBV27,CASTPYGGGSTDTQYF,TGTGCCAGCACTCCCTACGGCGGCGGGAGCACAGATACGCAGTATTTT
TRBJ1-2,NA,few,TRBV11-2,CASSPTGTYGYTF,TGTGCCAGCAGTCCAACAGGGACCTATGGCTACACCTTC
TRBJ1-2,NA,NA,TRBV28,CASSTSNDGHYGYTF,TGTGCCAGCTCCACCTCGAACGATGGGCACTATGGCTACACCTTC
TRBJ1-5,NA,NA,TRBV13,CASSLVEDNQPQHF,TGTGCCAGCAGCTTAGTCGAGGATAATCAGCCCCAGCATTTT
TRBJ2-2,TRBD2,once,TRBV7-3,CASSLGSGDGTGELFF,TGTGCCAGCAGCTTGGGTAGCGGGGATGGCACCGGGGAGCTGTTTTTT
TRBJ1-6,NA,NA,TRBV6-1,CASRNSPPKLSPLHF,TGTGCCAGCAGAAACAGTCCTCCAAAGCTTTCACCCCTCCACTTT
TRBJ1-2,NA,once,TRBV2,CASRALTLQVSLYGYTF,TGTGCCAGCAGAGCTTTAACCCTACAGGTCTCTCTCTATGGCTACACCTTC
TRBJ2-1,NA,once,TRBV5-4,CASSAGLLRDEQFF,TGTGCCAGCAGCGCTGGACTGTTAAGGGATGAGCAGTTCTTC
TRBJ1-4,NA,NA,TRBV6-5,CASSERLDGEKLFF,TGTGCCAGCAGTGAAAGGTTAGACGGGGAAAAACTGTTTTTT
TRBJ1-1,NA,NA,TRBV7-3,CASSPAADTEAFF,TGTGCCAGCAGCCCAGCAGCGGACACTGAAGCTTTCTTT
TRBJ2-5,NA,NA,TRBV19,CASSTHLGGETQYF,TGTGCCAGTAGTACCCACCTTGGGGGGGAGACCCAGTACTTC